This T cell receptor beta chain was recovered during a study of blood T cell repertoires in COVID-19. The protocol was immunoSEQ multiplex PCR, while the TCRdb copy is restricted to in-frame clones and leaves out a portion. The table has approximately 470,000 clones, 70% to 90% seen once. Per germline, CDR1 SGHDN and CDR2 FVKESK. V was shortened by 3 bases and J by 8 bases, with 10 bases between the two germline ends. CDR3 size: 12 residues. The chain is built from TRBV14 and TRBJ1-2; D possibly corresponds to TRBD1 (5 bases). Sample: peripheral blood. This clonotype was sampled from a human donor in a cohort sampled during active COVID-19. The CDR3 nucleotides are TGTGCCAGCAGCCAGGGGCTATCGGGCTACACCTTC. This codes for CASSQGLSGYTF. Using reference TRBV14 and TRBJ1-2 for the parts outside the CDR3, the full variable domain is EAGVTQFPSHSVIEKGQTVTLRCDPISGHDNLYWYRRVMGKEIKFLLHFVKESKQDESGMPNNRFLAERTGGTYSTLKVQPAELEDSGVYFCASSQGLSGYTFGSGTRLTVV.